This passage covers 24 T cell receptor beta chains from one sample sequenced in a study of T cell responses to AZD1222 COVID-19 vaccine. Repertoires were generated with immunoSEQ multiplex PCR, while TCRdb's copy carries only in-frame clones and drops some. The sample consists of about 100,000 clones, approximately 89% of them appearing once. The source was peripheral blood, collected on day 0 of MenACWY control vaccination. All receptors come from an adult in good health.

The genes are TRBV29-1 and TRBJ2-5; tentatively, D is TRBD1 or TRBD2 (5 bases each). The CDR3 loop spans 14 amino acids. V was pared by 6 bases and J by 1 base, with 15 bases between. Germline values: CDR1 SQVTM, CDR2 ANQGSEA. The CDR3 loop is CSVDRDASQETQYF. CDR3 DNA sequence: TGCAGCGTCGACCGGGACGCATCCCAAGAGACCCAGTACTTC.

The V and J genes are TRBV19 and TRBJ2-3, with D perhaps matching TRBD1 or TRBD2 (5 bases each). Germline CDR1 LNHDA, CDR2 SQIVND (reference sequence). Trimming took off 3 bases at V and 0 bases at J, with 16 bases between the two ends. The CDR3 is 17 amino acids. The CDR3 region has the DNA TGTGCCAGTAGTATCTTCGGGACCTATGCTAGCACAGATACGCAGTATTTT. Residues: CASSIFGTYASTDTQYF.

The CDR3 coding sequence is TGTGCCAGTAGTACCAGGGGAAACACCATATATTTT. Encoded protein: CASSTRGNTIYF. V usage is TRBV19 and J usage is TRBJ1-3; no firm D call. CDR3 length equals 12 residues. The germline V gene has CDR1 LNHDA and CDR2 SQIVND (reference sequence). V was cut by 4 bases and J by 4 bases, with 5 bases left in between.

This chain uses TRBV5-1 with TRBJ1-2, with D maybe TRBD1 (5 bases). The V end was cut by 2 bases, the J end by 2 bases, with 7 bases between. The CDR3 is 13 amino acids. The germline V gene encodes CDR1 SGHRS and CDR2 YFSETQ. In DNA form, the CDR3 reads TGCGCCAGCAGCTTCCAGGGAAACTATGGCTACACCTTC. Translating it yields CASSFQGNYGYTF. Complete variable domain (other parts from reference TRBV5-1 and TRBJ1-2): KAGVTQTPRYLIKTRGQQVTLSCSPISGHRSVSWYQQTPGQGLQFLFEYFSETQRNKGNFPGRFSGRQFSNSRSEMNVSTLELGDSALYLCASSFQGNYGYTFGSGTRLTVV.

In this sample, this clone turned up a few times. J is TRBJ2-1 and V is TRBV18; 7 bases line up with TRBD1. Germline loops: CDR1 KGHSH, CDR2 LQKENI. The CDR3 runs 15 residues. Trimming at V came to 4 bases and at J to 0 bases, leaving 3 bases not matched to a gene. CDR3 residues: CASSLGTASYNEQFF. The DNA for the CDR3 is TGTGCCAGCTCACTCGGGACAGCCTCCTACAATGAGCAGTTCTTC.

The chain carries TRBV4-1 and TRBJ1-5, with D hard to call. Germline V lookup: CDR1 MGHRA, CDR2 YSYEKL. Deletions cut 0 bases from V and 1 base from J, with 7 bases between. This CDR3 has 15 amino acids. CDR3 bases: TGCGCCAGCAGCCAAGAATCGGGGAGCAATCAGCCCCAGCATTTT. This translates into CASSQESGSNQPQHF.

The rearrangement uses TRBV3-1 (or the pseudogene TRBV3-2) and TRBJ2-5; tentative D call: TRBD2 (6 bases). CDR1 is LGHDT and CDR2 is YNNKEL in the germline V gene (reference sequence). The V gene lost 1 base and the J gene lost 4 bases, with 10 bases spanning the gap. The CDR3 covers 14 residues. The chain's CDR3 is CASSQAGSGETQYF. The CDR3 DNA follows: TGTGCCAGCAGCCAAGCCGGGAGTGGAGAGACCCAGTACTTC.

The chain employs TRBV7-9 and TRBJ2-3, with D possibly TRBD2 on 5 matching bases. Germline CDR1 is SEHNR and CDR2 is FQNEAQ (reference sequence). CDR3 length equals 15 residues. Trimming left V 2 bases short and J 4 bases short, with 13 bases between. Written as DNA, the CDR3 is TGTGCCAGCAGCTTACAGTCCCCCGGGGCAGATACGCAGTATTTT. Protein: CASSLQSPGADTQYF.

As for this clone: Other DNA sequences in the same sample also yield this CDR3. The chain recombines TRBV5-1 with TRBJ2-7; the match to TRBD1 covers 11 bases. The CDR3 contains 14 residues. CDR1 is SGHRS and CDR2 is YFSETQ in the germline V gene. Losses at the gene ends were 4 bases for V and 4 bases for J; bases not matched to a gene: 4. This CDR3 reads CASSLGTGGYEQYF. The DNA of the CDR3 is TGCGCCAGCAGCCTCGGGACAGGGGGGTACGAGCAGTACTTC.

This chain joins TRBV19 and TRBJ1-6; a weak D match, TRBD1 (6 bases). Germline-derived CDR1 and CDR2 are LNHDA and SQIVND (reference sequence). V dropped 1 base and J dropped 5 bases, with 12 bases sitting between them. The CDR3 runs 16 residues. The CDR3 sequence: CASSIAGAGDNSPLHF. The CDR3 bases are TGTGCCAGTAGTATAGCGGGGGCTGGAGATAATTCACCCCTCCACTTT.

The rearrangement joins TRBV7-2 to TRBJ1-1; D gene uncertain. Germline CDR1 reads SGHTA; CDR2 reads FQGNSA. The CDR3 contains 14 residues. V dropped 7 bases and J dropped 0 bases, with 12 bases sitting between them. CDR3 coding DNA: TGTGCCAGCACCGCGGCCCTCATGAACACTGAAGCTTTCTTT. Amino acid sequence: CASTAALMNTEAFF. The full variable domain, its missing parts supplied by reference TRBV7-2 and TRBJ1-1, is GAGVSQSPSNKVTEKGKDVELRCDPISGHTALYWYRQSLGQGLEFLIYFQGNSAPDKSGLPSDRFSAERTGGSVSTLTIQRTQQEDSAVYLCASTAALMNTEAFFGQGTRLTVV.

The DNA for the CDR3 is TGCGCCAGCAGCCAAGGGCACTATGGCTACACCTTC. It encodes CASSQGHYGYTF. The chain is built from TRBV4-1 and TRBJ1-2, with D unclear. V was clipped by 1 base and J by 3 bases, with 3 bases between them. The CDR3 runs to 12 residues. Germline-derived CDR1 and CDR2 are MGHRA and YSYEKL.

This clone is a singleton in its sample. The V and J genes are TRBV6-1 and TRBJ1-2; D is undetermined. Germline-derived CDR1 and CDR2 are MNHNS and SASEGT. The CDR3 is 15 amino acids. V lost 2 bases and J lost 6, with 16 bases in between. The CDR3 DNA sequence: TGTGCCAGCAGTGAACTGGTAAGGACCTCCCATGGCTACACCTTC. The encoded protein is CASSELVRTSHGYTF.

This clone is a singleton in its sample. The genes are TRBV9 and TRBJ1-4; a weak D match, TRBD1 (5 bases). This CDR3 region has 16 residues. The germline V and J ends were trimmed by 0 bases and 12 bases, with 21 bases remaining between them. Germline V gene sequence: CDR1 SGDLS, CDR2 YYNGEE. The CDR3 loop is CASSVGIMAGPGELFF. CDR3 bases: TGTGCCAGCAGCGTAGGGATCATGGCAGGCCCGGGGGAACTGTTTTTT.

V usage is TRBV5-5 and J usage is TRBJ1-5; 9 bases line up with TRBD1. After removal of 3 bases from V and 3 bases from J, the junction contained 4 bases not matched to a gene. CDR3 size: 15 residues. The germline CDR1 and CDR2 sequences are SGHKS and YYEKEE (reference sequence). Written as DNA, the CDR3 is TGTGCCAGCAGCTGGGGGACAGGGTCCAATCAGCCCCAGCATTTT. Its protein product is CASSWGTGSNQPQHF.

V gene TRBV13 combines with J gene TRBJ2-3; weak D call: TRBD1 (6 bases). CDR3 length equals 13 residues. Per the germline V gene, CDR1 is PRHDT and CDR2 is FYEKMQ (reference sequence). Trimming cost V 5 bases and J 6 bases, with 12 bases left between them. CDR3 sequence reads: CASSRQTGDTQYF. CDR3 nucleotides: TGTGCCAGCAGCAGGCAGACAGGCGATACGCAGTATTTT. Based on the CDR3 plus reference TRBV13 and TRBJ2-3, the full variable domain is AAGVIQSPRHLIKEKRETATLKCYPIPRHDTVYWYQQGPGQDPQFLISFYEKMQSDKGSIPDRFSAQQFSDYHSELNMSSLELGDSALYFCASSRQTGDTQYFGPGTRLTVL.

This chain uses TRBV7-2 with TRBJ1-5; D not certain. The CDR3 runs to 14 residues. Germline-derived CDR1 and CDR2 are SGHTA and FQGNSA. Trimming took 4 bases from V and 2 from J, leaving 9 bases between them. The CDR3 DNA reads as TGTGCCAGCAGCTCAGCCAGCCGCAATCAGCCCCAGCATTTT. This encodes CASSSASRNQPQHF.

The rearrangement uses TRBV2 and TRBJ2-5, with TRBD1 as a possible D gene (6 bases). The V end lost 4 bases, the J end lost 2 bases, and 11 bases lay between the germline ends. Germline lookup yields CDR1 SNHLY and CDR2 FYNNEI. This CDR3 spans 14 amino acids. The CDR3 reads CASSGTETQETQYF. The CDR3, as DNA: TGTGCCAGCAGTGGGACAGAAACACAAGAGACCCAGTACTTC. Together with reference TRBV2 and TRBJ2-5, the CDR3 gives the full variable domain: EPEVTQTPSHQVTQMGQEVILRCVPISNHLYFYWYRQILGQKVEFLVSFYNNEISEKSEIFDDQFSVERPDGSNFTLKIRSTKLEDSAMYFCASSGTETQETQYFGPGTRLLVL.

The chain links TRBV27 to TRBJ1-4; the match to TRBD1 covers 7 bases. In germline, CDR1 is MNHEY, CDR2 SMNVEV (reference sequence). There are 15 residues in the CDR3. V shed 5 bases, J shed 5 bases, and the junction held 8 bases outside the gene matches. CDR3 protein: CASSVGTDQNEKLFF. The CDR3 DNA follows: TGTGCCAGCAGTGTCGGGACAGACCAAAATGAAAAACTGTTTTTT.

The V gene is TRBV2, the J gene TRBJ2-3; D may match TRBD1 or TRBD2 (6 bases each). V shed 7 bases and J shed 0 bases, with 20 bases lying between them. CDR1 and CDR2 from the germline V gene are SNHLY and FYNNEI. The CDR3 is 17 amino acids. CDR3 coding DNA: TGTGCCAGCACGAAATACCGGGGGCTACAGAGCACAGATACGCAGTATTTT. It encodes CASTKYRGLQSTDTQYF.

The chain is built from TRBV5-8 and TRBJ1-6; D is unresolved. The CDR3 loop spans 13 amino acids. CDR1 is SGHTS, CDR2 YDEGEE, per germline. Trimming took off 1 base at V and 7 bases at J, with 6 bases between the two ends. DNA for the CDR3: TGTGCCAGCAGCTTGCGGAGAAATTCACCCCTCCACTTT. Translation: CASSLRRNSPLHF.

This chain joins TRBV7-2 and TRBJ2-2, with D uncertain. The V end was cut by 5 bases, the J end by 8 bases, with 15 bases between. Germline assignment: CDR1 SGHTA and CDR2 FQGNSA. CDR3 length: 14 amino acids. Here the CDR3 DNA reads TGTGCCAGCAGCATGAAGGTTGTGGGAGGGGAGCTGTTTTTT. Its protein is CASSMKVVGGELFF.

The CDR3: CASSRTSREQYF. CDR3 nucleotides: TGTGCCAGCAGCAGGACTAGTCGCGAGCAGTACTTC. The rearrangement uses TRBV27 and TRBJ2-7; 7 bases are shared with TRBD2. The CDR3 runs 12 residues. Germline loops: CDR1 MNHEY, CDR2 SMNVEV (reference sequence). V was pared by 6 bases and J by 6 bases, with 5 bases of the junction left unmatched.

The V gene is TRBV13, the J gene TRBJ2-3, with TRBD2 matching over 14 bases. V lost 5 bases and J lost 7; bases outside the gene matches: 2. Germline V gene data show CDR1 as PRHDT and CDR2 as FYEKMQ (reference sequence). The CDR3 is made up of 14 amino acids. CDR3 amino acids: CASSRTSGRNTQYF. The DNA for the CDR3 is TGTGCCAGCAGCCGGACTAGCGGGAGGAATACGCAGTATTTT.